One and the same sample provided the 22 T cell receptor beta chains below, sequenced in a study of T cell responses to AZD1222 COVID-19 vaccine. Some clones are missing from TCRdb's copy, which holds only in-frame ones; the method was immunoSEQ multiplex PCR. Of 150,000 to 190,000 clones detected, roughly nine tenths appear once; the ten largest clones hold less than 1.6%. The specimen comprised peripheral blood, sampled 28 days after the second AZD1222 dose. Receptors originate from an adult who received the AZD1222 COVID-19 vaccine.

This clone has just a few counts. V usage is TRBV19 and J usage is TRBJ1-2; D remains unclear. The CDR3 covers 10 residues. From germline, CDR1 is LNHDA and CDR2 SQIVND (reference sequence). The V end lost 7 bases, the J end lost 4 bases, and 4 bases lay between the germline ends. The CDR3 loop reads CASIGYGYTF. In nucleotides, the CDR3 is TGTGCCAGTATTGGCTATGGCTACACCTTC.

This clone was detected once. The chain uses TRBV7-8 and TRBJ2-7; 9 bases fit TRBD1. V gave up 2 bases and J gave up 5 bases; unmatched junction bases: 4. The CDR3 is 14 amino acids. Germline V gene data show CDR1 as SGHVS and CDR2 as FQNEAQ. The CDR3 nucleotides are TGTGCCAGCAGCTTAAGGGACAGGGTGCACGAGCAGTACTTC. This codes for CASSLRDRVHEQYF.

This clone was recorded once. This chain links TRBV28 with TRBJ2-5; 7 positions match TRBD1. Looked up from germline, CDR1 is MDHEN and CDR2 is SYDVKM. The CDR3 spans 15 residues. The V gene end was trimmed by 4 bases and the J gene end by 2 bases; junction bases not matched to a gene: 7. This CDR3 reads CASSSPTTGQETQYF. For the CDR3, the DNA is TGTGCCAGCAGTTCGCCAACGACAGGGCAAGAGACCCAGTACTTC.

The V and J genes are TRBV28 and TRBJ2-7; TRBD2 agrees at 10 bases. The CDR3 consists of 14 residues. Germline V gives CDR1 MDHEN, CDR2 SYDVKM. V trimming: 6 bases; J trimming: 6 bases; junction bases outside the gene matches: 8. The CDR3 sequence: CASSPAGGSFEQYF. The CDR3 nucleotides read TGTGCCAGCAGCCCAGCGGGAGGGAGTTTCGAGCAGTACTTC. The entire variable domain, with the rest obtained from reference TRBV28 and TRBJ2-7, is as follows: DVKVTQSSRYLVKRTGEKVFLECVQDMDHENMFWYRQDPGLGLRLIYFSYDVKMKEKGDIPEGYSVSREKKERFSLILESASTNQTSMYLCASSPAGGSFEQYFGPGTRLTVT.

The chain joins TRBV18 to TRBJ2-2; no reliable D call. CDR3 length equals 15 residues. Germline V gene sequence: CDR1 KGHSH, CDR2 LQKENI. Trimming removed 5 bases at V and 2 bases at J, with 12 bases between. The CDR3 reads CASSFVARNTGELFF. DNA for the CDR3: TGTGCCAGCTCATTTGTGGCGAGAAACACCGGGGAGCTGTTTTTT. The complete variable domain, with remaining parts taken from reference TRBV18 and TRBJ2-2, reads NAGVMQNPRHLVRRRGQEARLRCSPMKGHSHVYWYRQLPEEGLKFMVYLQKENIIDESGMPKERFSAEFPKEGPSILRIQQVVRGDSAAYFCASSFVARNTGELFFGEGSRLTVL.

The chain combines TRBV2 with TRBJ1-4; D is uncertain. The CDR3 is 15 residues long. CDR1 is SNHLY and CDR2 is FYNNEI in the germline V gene. With 2 bases removed from V and 9 bases from J, the gap between germline ends came to 16 bases. This CDR3 reads CASSESRERNQKLFF. Written as DNA, the CDR3 is TGTGCCAGCAGTGAATCTAGGGAGAGGAATCAAAAACTGTTTTTT. The full variable domain, completed using reference TRBV2 and TRBJ1-4, is EPEVTQTPSHQVTQMGQEVILRCVPISNHLYFYWYRQILGQKVEFLVSFYNNEISEKSEIFDDQFSVERPDGSNFTLKIRSTKLEDSAMYFCASSESRERNQKLFFGSGTQLSVL.

The chain employs TRBV7-8 and TRBJ2-1; D is undetermined. The V and J ends lost 5 bases and 3 bases respectively, with 5 bases between them. The CDR3 runs 12 residues. Germline V lookup: CDR1 SGHVS, CDR2 FQNEAQ. The chain's CDR3 is CASSPDYNEQFF. CDR3 sequence (DNA): TGTGCCAGCAGCCCGGACTACAATGAGCAGTTCTTC.

The gene calls are TRBV18 and TRBJ1-1; TRBD1 agrees at 9 bases. The germline V gene has CDR1 KGHSH and CDR2 LQKENI. This CDR3 comprises 14 residues. V lost 4 bases, J lost 4 bases, and 4 bases stayed unmatched. The CDR3 protein is CASSLGTGRTEAFF. The CDR3 nucleotides are TGTGCCAGCTCACTAGGGACAGGGCGCACTGAAGCTTTCTTT. The variable domain in full, completed from reference TRBV18 and TRBJ1-1, reads NAGVMQNPRHLVRRRGQEARLRCSPMKGHSHVYWYRQLPEEGLKFMVYLQKENIIDESGMPKERFSAEFPKEGPSILRIQQVVRGDSAAYFCASSLGTGRTEAFFGQGTRLTVV.

The chain carries TRBV29-1 and TRBJ2-2, with D possibly being TRBD1 (5 bases). V lost 8 bases and J lost 3, with 16 bases in between. The CDR3 covers 14 residues. Per the germline V gene, CDR1 is SQVTM and CDR2 is ANQGSEA. CDR3 region: CSPTGRAHTGELFF. The CDR3 coding sequence is TGCAGCCCCACGGGCAGGGCTCACACCGGGGAGCTGTTTTTT.

The CDR3 DNA reads as TGTGCCAGCAGTTCTGGGACAGGGTGGTGGGGTGAGCAGTTCTTC. Translating it yields CASSSGTGWWGEQFF. The genes are TRBV27 and TRBJ2-1, with 9 bases lining up with TRBD1. V lost 4 bases to trimming and J lost 9 bases; unmatched junction nucleotides: 10. Germline V CDR1 and CDR2: MNHEY, SMNVEV (reference sequence). The CDR3 is made up of 15 amino acids.

This clone was seen only once. V gene TRBV6-1 combines with J gene TRBJ2-7; D perhaps matches TRBD2 (5 bases). The CDR3 consists of 15 residues. Germline V gene sequence: CDR1 MNHNS, CDR2 SASEGT. The V end lost 2 bases, the J end lost 6 bases, and 17 bases lay between the germline ends. CDR3 residues: CASSERGGRPVEQYF. The CDR3 DNA reads TGTGCCAGCAGTGAAAGAGGCGGGCGCCCCGTCGAGCAGTACTTC.

The chain employs TRBV19 and TRBJ1-1; TRBD1 matches 8 bases. This CDR3 is built from 14 residues. V was clipped by 5 bases and J by 6 bases; unmatched bases: 8. Germline CDR1 reads LNHDA; CDR2 reads SQIVND (reference sequence). The CDR3: CASSWDRRAAEAFF. CDR3 coding DNA: TGTGCCAGTAGTTGGGACAGGAGGGCGGCTGAAGCTTTCTTT.

This clone has only one observation. The chain links TRBV11-2 to TRBJ1-2, with unresolved D. The germline V gene has CDR1 SGHAT and CDR2 FQNNGV. V lost 5 bases to trimming and J lost 5 bases, with 24 bases between them. CDR3 length equals 17 residues. For the CDR3, the DNA is TGTGCCAGCAGCACGAGCCGGGCCTCTAGGGCCCTGTATGGCTACACCTTC. Encoded protein: CASSTSRASRALYGYTF.

This chain joins TRBV9 and TRBJ2-7, with D possibly being TRBD1 (5 bases). In germline, CDR1 is SGDLS, CDR2 YYNGEE. Trimming removed 0 bases at V and 4 bases at J, with 8 bases between. The CDR3 totals 13 residues. CDR3 DNA: TGTGCCAGCAGCGTAGGTGACAGTTACGAGCAGTACTTC. Protein: CASSVGDSYEQYF. The variable domain in full, with the rest retrieved from reference TRBV9 and TRBJ2-7, is DSGVTQTPKHLITATGQRVTLRCSPRSGDLSVYWYQQSLDQGLQFLIQYYNGEERAKGNILERFSAQQFPDLHSELNLSSLELGDSALYFCASSVGDSYEQYFGPGTRLTVT.

This chain links TRBV27 with TRBJ1-1; no firm D call. This CDR3 contains 15 residues. V dropped 7 bases and J dropped 2 bases, with 17 bases sitting between them. In germline, CDR1 is MNHEY, CDR2 SMNVEV (reference sequence). In DNA form, the CDR3 reads TGTGCCAGCAACGCAGGCGCCTACATAAACACTGAAGCTTTCTTT. Translation: CASNAGAYINTEAFF.

The chain uses TRBV18 and TRBJ1-6; D is uncertain. V was pared by 3 bases and J by 8 bases, with 8 bases between. Germline lookup yields CDR1 KGHSH and CDR2 LQKENI. CDR3 size: 13 residues. The CDR3 nucleotides are TGTGCCAGCTCACCCCGTCTTGATTCACCCCTCCACTTT. Translated, it gives CASSPRLDSPLHF.

V and J are TRBV9 and TRBJ1-4; TRBD1 might be the D (5 bases). The CDR3 sequence is 16 residues long. The V and J ends lost 4 bases and 1 base respectively, with 14 bases between them. CDR1 SGDLS and CDR2 YYNGEE come from the germline V gene. The CDR3 here is CASSRDGGETNEKLFF. The CDR3 nucleotides read TGTGCCAGCAGCAGAGATGGAGGGGAAACTAATGAAAAACTGTTTTTT.

The chain uses TRBV7-9 and TRBJ2-7, with D unresolved. V lost 1 base to trimming and J lost 7 bases, with 8 bases between them. The CDR3 loop spans 12 amino acids. Germline V gene sequence: CDR1 SEHNR, CDR2 FQNEAQ (reference sequence). The CDR3 DNA reads as TGTGCCAGCAGCTTAGTAAGGTGGGAGCAGTACTTC. This codes for CASSLVRWEQYF.

The chain is built from TRBV11-2 and TRBJ2-7; D gene ambiguous. This CDR3 spans 13 amino acids. The germline CDR1 and CDR2 sequences are SGHAT and FQNNGV. V was cut by 1 base and J by 3 bases, with 7 bases left in between. The CDR3 is CASSLVQHYEQYF. CDR3 nucleotides: TGTGCCAGCAGCTTAGTCCAGCACTACGAGCAGTACTTC.

CDR3 DNA: TGCAGTGCTAGTAGCAGTATTCCAGGGTACGAGCAGTACTTC. Translation: CSASSSIPGYEQYF. The chain has TRBV20-1 and TRBJ2-7; D possibly corresponds to TRBD1 (5 bases). This CDR3 comprises 14 residues. Deletions cut 3 bases from V and 4 bases from J, with 16 bases between. Germline V gene sequence: CDR1 DFQATT, CDR2 SNEGSKA (reference sequence).

This chain connects TRBV15 to TRBJ1-1; D may be TRBD1 (5 bases). CDR1 LNHNV and CDR2 YYDKDF come from the germline V gene (reference sequence). The CDR3 totals 15 residues. V was clipped by 7 bases and J by 5 bases, with 20 bases between them. The CDR3 here is CATTHLRLEGTEAFF. The CDR3 DNA reads as TGTGCCACCACCCATTTGAGGCTGGAGGGGACTGAAGCTTTCTTT.

Concerning this clone itself: The germline gene is not matched at one end of the junction; a read error may be the cause. V gene TRBV6-1 combines with J gene TRBJ1-5; tentative D call: TRBD1 (5 bases). Germline CDR1 reads MNHNS; CDR2 reads SASEGT. The CDR3 contains 14 residues. The CDR3 coding sequence is TGTGCCAGCAGAGAAGACAGTCTCAATCAGCCCCAGCATTTT. Amino acid sequence: CASREDSLNQPQHF.